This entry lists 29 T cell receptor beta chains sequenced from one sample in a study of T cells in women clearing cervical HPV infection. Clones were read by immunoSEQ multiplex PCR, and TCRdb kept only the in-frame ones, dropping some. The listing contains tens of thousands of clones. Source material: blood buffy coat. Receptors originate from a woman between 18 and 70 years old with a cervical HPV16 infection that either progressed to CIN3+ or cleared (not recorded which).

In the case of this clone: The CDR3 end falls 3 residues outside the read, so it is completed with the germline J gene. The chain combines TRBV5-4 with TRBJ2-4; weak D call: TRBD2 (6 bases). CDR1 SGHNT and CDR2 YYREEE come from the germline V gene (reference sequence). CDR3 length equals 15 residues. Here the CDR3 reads CASSLVTGRRETQYF. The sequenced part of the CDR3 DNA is TGTGCCAGCAGCTTGGTTACGGGGAGGAGAGAGACT.

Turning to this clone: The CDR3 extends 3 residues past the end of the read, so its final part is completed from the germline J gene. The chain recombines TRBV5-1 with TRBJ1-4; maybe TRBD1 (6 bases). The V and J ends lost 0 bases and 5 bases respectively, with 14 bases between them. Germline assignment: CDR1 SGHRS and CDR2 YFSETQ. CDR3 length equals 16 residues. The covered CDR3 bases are TGCGCCAGCAGCTTGGGCGAAGACAGGCCAAATGAAAAA. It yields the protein CASSLGEDRPNEK. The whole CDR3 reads CASSLGEDRPNEKLFF.

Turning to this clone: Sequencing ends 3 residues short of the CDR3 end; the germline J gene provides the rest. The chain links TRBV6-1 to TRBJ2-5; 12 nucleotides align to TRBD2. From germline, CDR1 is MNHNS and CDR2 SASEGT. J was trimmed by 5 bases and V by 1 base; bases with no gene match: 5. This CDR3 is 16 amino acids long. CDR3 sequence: CASSEVLAGGWETQYF. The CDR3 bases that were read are TGTGCCAGCAGTGAAGTGCTAGCGGGGGGGTGGGAGACC.

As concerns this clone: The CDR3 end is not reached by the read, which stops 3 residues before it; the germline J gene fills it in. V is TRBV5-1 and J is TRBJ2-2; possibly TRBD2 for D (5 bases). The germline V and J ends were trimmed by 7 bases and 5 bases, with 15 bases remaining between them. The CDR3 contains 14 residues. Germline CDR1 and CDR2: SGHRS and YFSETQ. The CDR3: CASRSDLDTGELFF. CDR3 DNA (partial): TGCGCCAGCCGCTCGGACTTGGATACCGGGGAG.

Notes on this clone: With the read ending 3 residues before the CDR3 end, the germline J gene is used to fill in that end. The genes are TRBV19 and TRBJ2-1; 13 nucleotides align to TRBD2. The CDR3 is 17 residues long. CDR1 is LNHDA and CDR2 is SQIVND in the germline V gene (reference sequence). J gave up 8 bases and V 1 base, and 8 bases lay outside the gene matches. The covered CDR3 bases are TGTGCCAGTAGTATAGCGCTGGGACTAGCGGGGAAGGATGAG. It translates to CASSIALGLAGKDE. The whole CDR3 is CASSIALGLAGKDEQFF.

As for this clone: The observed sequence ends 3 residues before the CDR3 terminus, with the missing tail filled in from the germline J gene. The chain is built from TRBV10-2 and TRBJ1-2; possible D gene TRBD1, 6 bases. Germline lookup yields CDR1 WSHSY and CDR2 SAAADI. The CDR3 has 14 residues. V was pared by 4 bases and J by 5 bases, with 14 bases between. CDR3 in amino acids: CASSADSSFYGYTF. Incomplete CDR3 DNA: TGCGCCAGCAGTGCGGACAGTTCTTTTTATGGC.

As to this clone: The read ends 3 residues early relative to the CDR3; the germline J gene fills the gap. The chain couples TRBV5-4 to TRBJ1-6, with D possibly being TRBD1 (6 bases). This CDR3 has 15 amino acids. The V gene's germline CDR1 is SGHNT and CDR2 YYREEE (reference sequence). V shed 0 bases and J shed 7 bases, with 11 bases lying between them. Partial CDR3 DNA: TGTGCCAGCAGCTTGGTCGGGACATGGAATTCACCC. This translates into CASSLVGTWNSP. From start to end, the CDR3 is CASSLVGTWNSPLHF.

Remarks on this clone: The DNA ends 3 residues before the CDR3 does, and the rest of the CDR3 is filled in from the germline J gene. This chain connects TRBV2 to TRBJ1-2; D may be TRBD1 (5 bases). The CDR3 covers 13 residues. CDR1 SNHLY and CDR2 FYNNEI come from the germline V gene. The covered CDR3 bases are TGTGCCAGCAGTGAAAGAGGGGAAGGAGGC. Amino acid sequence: CASSERGEGG. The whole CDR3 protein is CASSERGEGGYTF.

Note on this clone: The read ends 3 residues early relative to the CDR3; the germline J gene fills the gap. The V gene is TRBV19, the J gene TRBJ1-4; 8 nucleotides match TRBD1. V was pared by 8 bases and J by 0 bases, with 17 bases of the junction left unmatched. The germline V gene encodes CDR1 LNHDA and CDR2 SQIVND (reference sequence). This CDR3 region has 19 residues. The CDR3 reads CASSPDRAGQYATNEKLFF. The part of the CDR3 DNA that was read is TGTGCCAGTTCCCCGGACAGGGCCGGCCAATATGCAACTAATGAAAAA.

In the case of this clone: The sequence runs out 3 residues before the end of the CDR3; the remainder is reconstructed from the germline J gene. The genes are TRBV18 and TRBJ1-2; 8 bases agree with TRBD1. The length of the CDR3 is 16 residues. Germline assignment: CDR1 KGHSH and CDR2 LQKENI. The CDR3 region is CASSLLTGDYAYDYTF. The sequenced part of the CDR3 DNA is TGTGCCAGCTCACTATTGACAGGGGACTATGCCTACGAC.

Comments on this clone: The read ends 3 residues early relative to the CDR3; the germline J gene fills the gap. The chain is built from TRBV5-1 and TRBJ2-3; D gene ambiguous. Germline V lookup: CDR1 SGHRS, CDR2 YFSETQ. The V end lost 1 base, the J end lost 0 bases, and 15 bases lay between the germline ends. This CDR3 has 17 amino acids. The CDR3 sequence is CASSLSYSLSSTDTQYF. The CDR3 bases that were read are TGCGCCAGCAGCTTGAGTTACAGCTTGTCTAGCACAGATACG.

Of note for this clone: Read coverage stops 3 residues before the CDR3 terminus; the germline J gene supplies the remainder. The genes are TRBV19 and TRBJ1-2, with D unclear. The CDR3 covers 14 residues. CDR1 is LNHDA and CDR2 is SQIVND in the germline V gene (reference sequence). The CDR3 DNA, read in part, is TGTGCCAGTAGTATAGTTGAGACTTCCGATGAG. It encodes CASSIVETSDE. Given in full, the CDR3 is CASSIVETSDEYTF. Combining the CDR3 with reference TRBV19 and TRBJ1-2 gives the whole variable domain DGGITQSPKYLFRKEGQNVTLSCEQNLNHDAMYWYRQDPGQGLRLIYYSQIVNDFQKGDIAEGYSVSREKKESFPLTVTSAQKNPTAFYLCASSIVETSDEYTFGSGTRLTVV.

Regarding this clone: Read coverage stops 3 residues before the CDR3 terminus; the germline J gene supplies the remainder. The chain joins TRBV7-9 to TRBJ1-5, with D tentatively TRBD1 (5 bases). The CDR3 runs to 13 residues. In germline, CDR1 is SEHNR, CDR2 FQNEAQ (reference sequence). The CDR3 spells CATQGRRVGPQHF. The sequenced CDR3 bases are TGTGCCACTCAAGGGCGCAGGGTCGGACCC.

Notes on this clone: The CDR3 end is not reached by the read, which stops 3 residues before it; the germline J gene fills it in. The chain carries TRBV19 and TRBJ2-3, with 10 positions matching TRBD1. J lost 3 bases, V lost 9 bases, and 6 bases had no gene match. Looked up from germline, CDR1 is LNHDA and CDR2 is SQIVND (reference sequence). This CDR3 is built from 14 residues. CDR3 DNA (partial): TGTGCCAGCCGGGACAGGGGTATAACAGATACG. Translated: CASRDRGITDT. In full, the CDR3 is CASRDRGITDTQYF.

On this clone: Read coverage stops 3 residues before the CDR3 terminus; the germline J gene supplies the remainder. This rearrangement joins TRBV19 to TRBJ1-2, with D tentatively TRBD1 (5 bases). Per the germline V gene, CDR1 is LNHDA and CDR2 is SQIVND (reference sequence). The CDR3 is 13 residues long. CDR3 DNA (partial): TGTGCCAGTAGTATCGGGCAGGGAAGTGAC. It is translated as CASSIGQGSD. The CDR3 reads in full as CASSIGQGSDYTF. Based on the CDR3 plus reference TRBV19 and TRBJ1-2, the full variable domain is DGGITQSPKYLFRKEGQNVTLSCEQNLNHDAMYWYRQDPGQGLRLIYYSQIVNDFQKGDIAEGYSVSREKKESFPLTVTSAQKNPTAFYLCASSIGQGSDYTFGSGTRLTVV.

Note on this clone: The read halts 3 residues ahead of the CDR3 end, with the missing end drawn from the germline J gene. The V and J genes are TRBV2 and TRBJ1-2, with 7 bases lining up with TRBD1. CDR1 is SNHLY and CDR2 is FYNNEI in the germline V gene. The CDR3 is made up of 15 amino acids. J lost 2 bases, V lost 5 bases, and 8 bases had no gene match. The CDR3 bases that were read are TGTGCCAGCAGTCCCGAGACAGGGCGGAACTATGGC. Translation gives CASSPETGRNYG. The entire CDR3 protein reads CASSPETGRNYGYTF.

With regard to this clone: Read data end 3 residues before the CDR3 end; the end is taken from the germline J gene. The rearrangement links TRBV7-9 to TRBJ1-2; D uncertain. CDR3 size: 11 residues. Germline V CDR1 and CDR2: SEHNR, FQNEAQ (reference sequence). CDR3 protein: CASTKTENYTF. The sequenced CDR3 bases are TGTGCCAGCACCAAGACTGAAAAC.

CDR3 region: CSAPGGGLGYTF. CDR3 DNA, as far as it was read: TGCAGTGCCCCGGGCGGGGGGCTCGGC. J is TRBJ1-2 and V is TRBV20-1; D is possibly TRBD1 (6 bases). With the read ending 3 residues before the CDR3 end, the germline J gene is used to fill in that end. Germline V gene lookup returns CDR1 DFQATT and CDR2 SNEGSKA (reference sequence). The CDR3 sequence is 12 residues long.

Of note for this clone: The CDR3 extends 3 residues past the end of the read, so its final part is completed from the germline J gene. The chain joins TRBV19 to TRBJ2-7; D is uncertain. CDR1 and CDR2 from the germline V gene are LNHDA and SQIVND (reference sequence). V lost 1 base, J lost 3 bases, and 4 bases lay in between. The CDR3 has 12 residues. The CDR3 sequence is CASSIVRYEQYF. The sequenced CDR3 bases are TGTGCCAGTAGTATAGTGCGCTACGAG.

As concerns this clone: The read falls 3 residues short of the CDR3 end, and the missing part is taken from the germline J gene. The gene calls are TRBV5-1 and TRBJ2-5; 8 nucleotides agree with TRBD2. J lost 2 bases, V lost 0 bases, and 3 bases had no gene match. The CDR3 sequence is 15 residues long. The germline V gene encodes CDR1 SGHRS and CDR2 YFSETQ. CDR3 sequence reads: CASSLDSGAQETQYF. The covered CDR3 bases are TGCGCCAGCAGCTTGGATAGCGGGGCTCAAGAGACC.

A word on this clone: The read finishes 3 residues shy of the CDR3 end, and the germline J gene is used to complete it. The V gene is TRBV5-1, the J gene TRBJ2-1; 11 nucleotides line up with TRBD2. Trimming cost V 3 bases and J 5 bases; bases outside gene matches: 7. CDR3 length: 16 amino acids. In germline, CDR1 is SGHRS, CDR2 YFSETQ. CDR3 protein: CASSWRLAGGHNEQFF. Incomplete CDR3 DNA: TGCGCCAGCAGCTGGAGGCTAGCGGGGGGCCACAATGAG.

CDR3: CAWGGQGRFGQYF. CDR3 DNA (partial): TGTGCCTGGGGGGGACAGGGGCGCTTCGGT. The J gene is TRBJ2-4, the V gene TRBV30; TRBD1 agrees at 10 bases. The read gets to within 3 residues of the CDR3 end, and the germline J gene fills in the rest. Germline-derived CDR1 and CDR2 are GTSNPN and SVGIG (reference sequence). This CDR3 has 13 residues.

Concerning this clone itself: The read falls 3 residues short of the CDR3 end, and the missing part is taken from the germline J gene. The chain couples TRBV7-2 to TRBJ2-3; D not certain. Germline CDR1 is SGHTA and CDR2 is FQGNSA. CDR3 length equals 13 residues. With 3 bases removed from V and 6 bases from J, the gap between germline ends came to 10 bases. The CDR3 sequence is CASSFQEADTQYF. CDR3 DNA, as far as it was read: TGTGCCAGCAGCTTTCAAGAAGCTGATACG.

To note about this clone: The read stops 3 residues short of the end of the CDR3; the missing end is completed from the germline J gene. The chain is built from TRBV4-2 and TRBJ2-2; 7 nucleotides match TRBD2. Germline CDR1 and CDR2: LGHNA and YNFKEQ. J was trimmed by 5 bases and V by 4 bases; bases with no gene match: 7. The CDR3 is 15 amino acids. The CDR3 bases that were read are TGTGCCAGCAGCCCCTCGGGGACTACAACCGGGGAG. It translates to CASSPSGTTTGE. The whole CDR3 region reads CASSPSGTTTGELFF.

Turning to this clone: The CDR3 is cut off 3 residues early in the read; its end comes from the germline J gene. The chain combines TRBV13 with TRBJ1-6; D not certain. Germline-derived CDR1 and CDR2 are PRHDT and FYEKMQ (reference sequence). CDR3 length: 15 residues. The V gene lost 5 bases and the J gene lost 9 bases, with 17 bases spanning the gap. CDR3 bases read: TGTGCCAGCAGCCTGGAGACTGAGCTCGGTTCACCC. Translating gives CASSLETELGSP. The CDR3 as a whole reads CASSLETELGSPLHF.

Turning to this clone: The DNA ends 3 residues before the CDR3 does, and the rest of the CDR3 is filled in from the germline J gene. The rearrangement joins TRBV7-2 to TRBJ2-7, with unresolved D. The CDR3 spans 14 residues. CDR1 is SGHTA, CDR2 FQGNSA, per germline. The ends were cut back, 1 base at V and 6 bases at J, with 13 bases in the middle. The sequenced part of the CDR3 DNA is TGTGCCAGCAGCTTAGAGGCTGGGCTGGGCGAG. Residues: CASSLEAGLGE. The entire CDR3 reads CASSLEAGLGEQYF.

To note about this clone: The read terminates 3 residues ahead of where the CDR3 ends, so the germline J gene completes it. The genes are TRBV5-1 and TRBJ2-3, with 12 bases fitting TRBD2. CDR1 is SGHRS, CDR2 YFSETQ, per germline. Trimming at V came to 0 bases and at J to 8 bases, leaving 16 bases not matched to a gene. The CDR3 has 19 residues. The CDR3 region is CASSLAGTSGFSPQGTQYF. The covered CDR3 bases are TGCGCCAGCAGCTTGGCCGGGACTAGCGGGTTTTCTCCACAGGGTACG.

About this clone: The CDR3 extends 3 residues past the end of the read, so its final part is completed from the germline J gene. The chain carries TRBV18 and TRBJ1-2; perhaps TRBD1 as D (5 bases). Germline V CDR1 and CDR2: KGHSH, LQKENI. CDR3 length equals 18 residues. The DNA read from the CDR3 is TGTGCCAGCTCACCAGAGGATCAGGGCCCCTTTAACTCCTACGAC. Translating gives CASSPEDQGPFNSYD. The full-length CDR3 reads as CASSPEDQGPFNSYDYTF.

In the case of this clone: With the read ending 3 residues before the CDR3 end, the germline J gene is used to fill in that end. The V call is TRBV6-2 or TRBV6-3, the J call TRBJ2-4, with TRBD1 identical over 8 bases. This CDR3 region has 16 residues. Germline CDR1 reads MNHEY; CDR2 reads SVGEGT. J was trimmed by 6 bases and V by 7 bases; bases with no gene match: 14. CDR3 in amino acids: CASTQGAPARGNIQYF. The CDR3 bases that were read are TGTGCCAGCACGCAGGGGGCCCCCGCGAGGGGAAACATT.